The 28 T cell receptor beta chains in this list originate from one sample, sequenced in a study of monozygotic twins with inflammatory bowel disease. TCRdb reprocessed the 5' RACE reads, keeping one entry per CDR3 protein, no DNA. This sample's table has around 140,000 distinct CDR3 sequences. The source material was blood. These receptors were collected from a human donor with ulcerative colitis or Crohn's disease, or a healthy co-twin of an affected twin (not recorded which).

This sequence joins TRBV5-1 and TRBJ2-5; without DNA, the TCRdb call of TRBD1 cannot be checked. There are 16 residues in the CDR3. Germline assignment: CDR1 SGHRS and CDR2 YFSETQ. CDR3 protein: CASSSDSAGPGVTQYF.

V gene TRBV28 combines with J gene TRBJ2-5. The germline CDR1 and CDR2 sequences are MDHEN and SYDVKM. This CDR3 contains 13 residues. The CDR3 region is CASTAGVWETQYF.

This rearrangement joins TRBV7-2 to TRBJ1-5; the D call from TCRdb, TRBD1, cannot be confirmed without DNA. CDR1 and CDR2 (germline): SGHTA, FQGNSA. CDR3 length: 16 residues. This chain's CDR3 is CASSLTGATLNQPQHF.

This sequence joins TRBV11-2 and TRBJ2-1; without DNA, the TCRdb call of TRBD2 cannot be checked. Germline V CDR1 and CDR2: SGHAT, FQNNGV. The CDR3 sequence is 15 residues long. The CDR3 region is CASSRLAGDNNEQFF.

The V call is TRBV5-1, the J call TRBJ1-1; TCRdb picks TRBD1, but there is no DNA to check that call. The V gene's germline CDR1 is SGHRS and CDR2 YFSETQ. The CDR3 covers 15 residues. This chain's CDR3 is CASSSPAGTDTEAFF.

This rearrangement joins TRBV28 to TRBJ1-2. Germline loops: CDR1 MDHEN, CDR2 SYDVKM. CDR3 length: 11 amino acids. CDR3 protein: CASRTNYGYTF.

The CDR3 sequence is CASSPTLADTDTQYF. The chain joins TRBV4-3 to TRBJ2-3; TCRdb calls TRBD2, which cannot be checked without DNA. The CDR3 length is 15 residues. The germline gives CDR1 LGHNA, CDR2 YSLEER.

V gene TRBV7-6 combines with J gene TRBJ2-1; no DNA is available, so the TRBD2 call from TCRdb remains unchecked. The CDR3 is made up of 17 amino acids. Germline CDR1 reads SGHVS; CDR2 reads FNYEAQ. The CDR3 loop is CASSLESTGTRHNEQLF.

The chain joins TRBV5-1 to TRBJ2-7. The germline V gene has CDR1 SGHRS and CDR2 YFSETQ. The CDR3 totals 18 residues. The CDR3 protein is CASSLGLAGPTYIYEQYF.

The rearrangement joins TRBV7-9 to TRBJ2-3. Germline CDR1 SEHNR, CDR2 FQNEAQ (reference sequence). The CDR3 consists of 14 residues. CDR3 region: CASSLDASADTQYF. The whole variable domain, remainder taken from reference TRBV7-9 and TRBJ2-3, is DTGVSQNPRHKITKRGQNVTFRCDPISEHNRLYWYRQTLGQGPEFLTYFQNEAQLEKSRLLSDRFSAERPKGSFSTLEIQRTEQGDSAMYLCASSLDASADTQYFGPGTRLTVL.

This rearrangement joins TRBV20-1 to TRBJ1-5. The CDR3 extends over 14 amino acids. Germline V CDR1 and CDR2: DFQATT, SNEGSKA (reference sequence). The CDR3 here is CSAIADEHNQPQHF.

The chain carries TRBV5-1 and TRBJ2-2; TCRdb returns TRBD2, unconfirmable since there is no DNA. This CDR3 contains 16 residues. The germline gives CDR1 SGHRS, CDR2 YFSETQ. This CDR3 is CASRASGSIGTGELFF.

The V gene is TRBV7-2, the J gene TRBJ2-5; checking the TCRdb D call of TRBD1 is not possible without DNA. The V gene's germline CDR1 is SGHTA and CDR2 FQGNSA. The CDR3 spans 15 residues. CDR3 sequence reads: CASSLVPGNGETQYF.

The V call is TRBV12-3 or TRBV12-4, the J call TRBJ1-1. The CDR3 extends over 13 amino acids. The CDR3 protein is CASSPTPNTEAFF.

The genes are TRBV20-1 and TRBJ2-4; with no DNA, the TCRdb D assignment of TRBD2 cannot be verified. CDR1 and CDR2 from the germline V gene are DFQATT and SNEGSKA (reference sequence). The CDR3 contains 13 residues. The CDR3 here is CSARDSGSYIQYF.

CDR3 region: CASSSPHRGLGETQYF. The rearrangement uses TRBV7-8 and TRBJ2-5; the D call from TCRdb, TRBD1, cannot be confirmed without DNA. The CDR3 length is 16 residues. CDR1 is SGHVS, CDR2 FQNEAQ, per germline.

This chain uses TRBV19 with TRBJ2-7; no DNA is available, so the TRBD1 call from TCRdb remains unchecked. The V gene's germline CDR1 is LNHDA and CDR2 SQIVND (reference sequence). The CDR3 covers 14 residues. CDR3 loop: CASSPGTGGYEQYF. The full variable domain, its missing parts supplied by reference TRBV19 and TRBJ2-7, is DGGITQSPKYLFRKEGQNVTLSCEQNLNHDAMYWYRQDPGQGLRLIYYSQIVNDFQKGDIAEGYSVSREKKESFPLTVTSAQKNPTAFYLCASSPGTGGYEQYFGPGTRLTVT.

The CDR3 spells CASSTGTGIPDTQYF. V gene TRBV5-1 combines with J gene TRBJ2-3; the TRBD1 assignment by TCRdb is unverifiable without DNA. The CDR3 covers 15 residues. Germline CDR1 SGHRS, CDR2 YFSETQ.

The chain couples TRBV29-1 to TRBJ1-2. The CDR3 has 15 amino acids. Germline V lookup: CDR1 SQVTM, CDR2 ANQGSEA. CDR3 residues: CSVTPAAGSDYGYTF.

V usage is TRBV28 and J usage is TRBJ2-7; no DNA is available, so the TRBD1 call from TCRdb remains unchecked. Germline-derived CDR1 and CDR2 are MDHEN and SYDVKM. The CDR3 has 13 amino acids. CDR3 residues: CASRPQVAYEQYF.

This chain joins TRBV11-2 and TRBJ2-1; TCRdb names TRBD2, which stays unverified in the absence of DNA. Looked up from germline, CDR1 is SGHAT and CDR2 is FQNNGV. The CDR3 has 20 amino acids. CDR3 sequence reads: CASSPSLGGALSYNYNEQFF.

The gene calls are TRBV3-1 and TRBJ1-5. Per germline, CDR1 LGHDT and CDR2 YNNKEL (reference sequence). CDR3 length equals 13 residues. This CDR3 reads CASSQGRSQPQHF.

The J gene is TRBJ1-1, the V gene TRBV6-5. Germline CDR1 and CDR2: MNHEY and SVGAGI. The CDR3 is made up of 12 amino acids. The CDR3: CASSYYGAEAFF.

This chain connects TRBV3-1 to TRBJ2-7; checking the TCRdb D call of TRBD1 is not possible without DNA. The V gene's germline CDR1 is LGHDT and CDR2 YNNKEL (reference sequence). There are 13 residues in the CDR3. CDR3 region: CASSLQGAYEQYF.

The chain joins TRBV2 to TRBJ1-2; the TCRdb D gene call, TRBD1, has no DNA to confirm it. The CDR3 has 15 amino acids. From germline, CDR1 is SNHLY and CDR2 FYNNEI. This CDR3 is CASSLPGQEYYGYTF.

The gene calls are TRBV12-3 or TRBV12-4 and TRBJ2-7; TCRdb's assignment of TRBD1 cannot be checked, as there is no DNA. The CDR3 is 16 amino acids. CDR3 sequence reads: CASSPLGQGGSYEQYF.

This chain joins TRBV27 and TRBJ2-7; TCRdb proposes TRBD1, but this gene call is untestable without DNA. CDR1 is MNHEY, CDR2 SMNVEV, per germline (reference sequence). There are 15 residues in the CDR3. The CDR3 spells CASSLTGGPSYEQYF.

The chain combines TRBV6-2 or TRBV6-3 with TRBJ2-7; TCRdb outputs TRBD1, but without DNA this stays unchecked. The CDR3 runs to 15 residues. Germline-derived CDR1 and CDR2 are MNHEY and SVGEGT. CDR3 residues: CASSYSRGGIYEQYF.